The source of this T cell receptor (beta chain) is a study of Graves' ophthalmopathy and Graves' hyperthyroidism. Researchers took RNA transcripts and amplified TCR beta CDR3 regions from them. First-round RT-PCR employed HTBI primers, with a second-round multiplex PCR after it. TCRdb re-analysed the multiplex PCR reads in MiXCR, keeping a single row per CDR3 protein. The data contain 580,000 or so distinct CDR3 sequences, approximately 37% of them seen just once; the ten biggest clones take up roughly 4.5%. As regards this clonotype: It is likely a read error, because the conserved phenylalanine at the end of the CDR3 is missing. The DNA is left out, because the CDR3 cannot be placed on it with certainty; the CDR3 is given as TCRdb lists it.

This TCR was sampled from an adult man with Graves' hyperthyroidism. Material: peripheral blood or thyroid tissue (not recorded which).

This CDR3 is CAISPGQGAGFWL. The V call is TRBV10-3, the J call TRBJ1-1; TRBD1, the table's D call, lacks a check against the DNA. Ends included, the CDR3 has 13 residues. Germline V CDR1 and CDR2: ENHRY, SYGVKD.